This TCR beta chain was identified during a study of blood T cell repertoires in COVID-19 (dated by TCRdb to the early 2020s). For the wider study: The collaborator samples originated in the United States, Italy and Spain and spanned the acute and convalescent phases of COVID-19. The material from the prospective study consisted of cDNA or gDNA derived from T cells, B-cell-depleted T cells, or PBMCs. Subjects who had been exposed to COVID-19, were actively infected with it, or had recovered from it provided the deeply sampled blood TCRbeta repertoires that made up the dataset. The repertoires were released in a freely available public database meant as a resource for research on the immune response to SARS-CoV-2. Samples were obtained from the ongoing ImmuneRACE study (first 160 participants) and from some 1,300 subjects provided by 6 global collaborators. The sample metadata nearly always contained a de-identified subject ID, COVID-19 status, age in years and sex. Where available, HLA class I and class II types were taken from metadata supplied by the sample provider and were not determined by assay-based typing. Study-wide conclusions, independent of this receptor: The amount of clinical and demographic metadata varied by source and participant and was provided uncurated.

Concerning this clone: Its antigen is unknown. Base quality data are lacking; no much larger clone is found one base away.

TCRbeta CDR3 regions were amplified from genomic DNA by means of the immunoSEQ Assay, a bias-controlled multiplex PCR. The study's processing was this. Nucleated cell counts per sample were estimated from amplification of reference gene primers within the assay. Sequence reads were collapsed and filtered to measure the absolute abundance of every unique TCRbeta CDR3 rearrangement. For each sample, productive Simpson clonality was calculated by taking the square root of Simpson's diversity index across productive rearrangements. TCRdb obtained this table from immuneACCESS and retained in-frame rearrangements with V and J assigned. These tables miss some clones; where compared with another copy, unresolved V genes account for less than half of the shortfall, and the remainder is unexplained. The V and J calls and clone size come from that table; D and trimming were worked out from the DNA. Recorded for this sample are tens of thousands of clones; more than 80% of them occurred a single time. The ten largest clones take up approximately 15% of the sample.

Collaborating institutions collected whole blood in K2EDTA tubes following their own protocols. For TCRbeta analysis, collaborator samples were shipped as frozen whole blood, as isolated PBMCs, or as DNA extracted from either sample type. Trimming removed 0 bases from V and 2 bases from J, leaving 10 bases between the germline ends. Taken from cysteine to phenylalanine, the CDR3 has 15 residues. CDR3 DNA only is kept here, 45 bases in frame from base 1. Based on the germline V gene, the CDR1 and CDR2 sequences are SNHLY and FYNNEI. The receptor comes from a man aged 35-49 years with acute or convalescent COVID-19. Rearrangement joined TRBV2 to TRBJ1-2; no confident D gene assignment can be made. Sequencing used peripheral blood. The DNA sequence is TGTGCCAGCAGTGAAGCGCTAGGCGGCAACTATGGCTACACCTTC. Translated, this gives CASSEALGGNYGYTF.